The clone carrying this T cell receptor (beta chain) was counted a few times. The data originate from a study of OX40 agonist ivuxolimab in advanced cancers. CDR1 and CDR2 from the germline V gene are SGHDT and YYEEEE. Deletions cut 0 bases from V and 6 bases from J, with 16 bases between. This CDR3 contains 17 residues. Clones were read by immunoSEQ multiplex PCR, and TCRdb kept only the in-frame ones, dropping some. The sample records about 79,000 clones, roughly 88% being singletons. The V gene is TRBV5-6, the J gene TRBJ1-6; D is perhaps TRBD1 (5 bases). This clonotype was obtained from an adult with an advanced solid tumor such as melanoma, head and neck, liver or kidney cancer. The sample consisted of CD4+ or CD8+ T cells sorted from blood, taken in a trial of the OX40 agonist ivuxolimab. The CDR3 DNA is TGTGCCAGCAGCTTGGATGGGGAGGGGCGCCCTAATTCACCCCTCCACTTT. Translating it yields CASSLDGEGRPNSPLHF.